This is a list of T cell receptor beta chains from one sample in a study of T cells after yellow fever vaccination. From the 5' RACE reads, TCRdb called clonotypes with MiXCR, one entry per CDR3 protein. The table includes 610,000 or so distinct CDR3 sequences, 12% detected once. Material: PBMCs, obtained on the day of the yellow fever booster vaccination. These receptors all stem from a man in his thirties or forties who received the YFV17D yellow fever vaccine. The CDR3 runs from the conserved cysteine through the conserved F or W. D genes are given only for firm matches. Not every row has a clone size; where given, it reads once, few, many or a size class.

size	V	D	J	CDR3	DNA
-	TRBV5-1	TRBD2	TRBJ2-1	CASSLDPGTSGNNEQFF	TGCGCCAGCAGCTTGGATCCTGGGACTAGCGGCAACAATGAGCAGTTCTTC
many	TRBV20-1	TRBD1	TRBJ1-5	CSAGDSLSNQPQHF	TGCAGTGCAGGGGACAGTCTCAGCAATCAGCCCCAGCATTTT
-	TRBV5-4	-	TRBJ2-5	CASSFGGQGQETQYF	TGTGCCAGCAGCTTCGGGGGGCAGGGACAAGAGACCCAGTACTTC
few	TRBV11-2	TRBD1	TRBJ2-1	CASSPYRGIYNEQFF	TGTGCCAGCAGCCCTTACAGGGGTATCTACAATGAGCAGTTCTTC
-	TRBV5-4	-	TRBJ2-2	CASSRNRGGNTGELFF	TGTGCCAGCAGCCGTAACAGAGGGGGGAACACCGGGGAGCTGTTTTTT
-	TRBV15	-	TRBJ1-1	CATSREGFRSEAFF	TGTGCCACCAGCAGAGAGGGTTTTCGTAGTGAAGCTTTCTTT
-	TRBV30	TRBD2	TRBJ2-7	CAWAGLSGRNYEQYF	TGTGCCTGGGCCGGCCTATCCGGGAGGAACTACGAGCAGTACTTC
-	TRBV12-3/TRBV12-4	-	TRBJ2-7	CASSTQRYEQYF	TGTGCCAGCAGTACCCAGAGGTACGAGCAGTACTTC
-	TRBV7-9	-	TRBJ2-7	CASSLASGTGEQYF	TGTGCCAGCAGCTTAGCGTCTGGTACTGGCGAGCAGTACTTC
few	TRBV29-1	-	TRBJ2-4	CSVEALNIQYF	TGCAGCGTTGAAGCCTTAAACATTCAGTACTTC
-	TRBV20-1	-	TRBJ1-1	CSARGDTYTEAFF	TGCAGTGCTAGAGGGGACACCTACACTGAAGCTTTCTTT
once	TRBV18	-	TRBJ2-1	CASSPPRRVSSYNEQFF	TGTGCCAGCTCACCACCGAGGCGGGTTAGCTCCTACAATGAGCAGTTCTTC
-	TRBV14	TRBD1	TRBJ2-5	CASSQDAGTGNQETQYF	TGTGCCAGCAGCCAAGATGCCGGGACAGGGAACCAAGAGACCCAGTACTTC
few	TRBV20-1	TRBD2	TRBJ2-1	CSARTGGKSSYNEQFF	TGCAGTGCTCGGACGGGGGGAAAGAGCTCCTACAATGAGCAGTTCTTC
-	TRBV18	-	TRBJ2-7	CASSPEFFGDGSYEQYF	TGTGCCAGCTCACCGGAATTCTTCGGGGATGGCTCCTACGAGCAGTACTTC
-	TRBV20-1	-	TRBJ2-7	CSARGPYSYEQYF	TGCAGTGCTAGAGGACCTTACTCCTACGAGCAGTACTTC
-	TRBV10-3	-	TRBJ1-1	CAISESPRATEAFF	TGTGCCATCAGTGAGTCCCCAAGGGCCACTGAAGCTTTCTTT
many	TRBV7-8	-	TRBJ2-5	CASSSYQETQYF	TGTGCCAGCAGCTCGTACCAAGAGACCCAGTACTTC
few	TRBV7-3	-	TRBJ2-3	CASSLWAYTDTQYF	TGTGCCAGCAGCTTATGGGCCTACACAGATACGCAGTATTTT
-	TRBV19	-	TRBJ1-2	CASSIFGGHYGYTF	TGTGCCAGTAGTATTTTCGGGGGTCACTATGGCTACACCTTC
few	TRBV20-1	TRBD1	TRBJ2-1	CSARDTTGAHNEQFF	TGCAGTGCTAGAGATACGACAGGGGCCCACAATGAGCAGTTCTTC
-	TRBV4-3	-	TRBJ2-3	CASSQQQGGTQYF	TGCGCCAGCAGCCAACAACAGGGAGGCACGCAGTATTTT
few	TRBV18	-	TRBJ2-1	CASSPSLSSEQFF	TGTGCCAGCTCACCATCACTTAGCAGTGAGCAGTTCTTC
few	TRBV6-2/TRBV6-3	TRBD1	TRBJ1-6	CASSSGTGDYSPLHF	TGTGCCAGCAGCTCCGGAACAGGGGATTATTCACCCCTCCACTTT
few	TRBV6-5	TRBD1	TRBJ2-7	CASSYSWDRERYEQYF	TGTGCCAGCAGTTACTCATGGGACAGGGAGAGGTACGAGCAGTACTTC
few	TRBV24-1	-	TRBJ2-1	CATSDRDNEQFF	TGTGCCACCAGTGATCGGGACAATGAGCAGTTCTTC
many	TRBV12-3/TRBV12-4	TRBD2	TRBJ2-1	CASSYGTSGSSGQFF	TGTGCCAGCAGTTACGGGACTAGCGGGAGCTCAGGGCAGTTCTTC
-	TRBV28	-	TRBJ2-7	CASRTRYEQYF	TGTGCCAGCAGGACTCGGTACGAGCAGTACTTC
-	TRBV20-1	-	TRBJ2-3	CSASLGSGDTQYF	TGCAGTGCTAGTCTCGGGAGTGGGGATACGCAGTATTTT
-	TRBV11-2	TRBD2	TRBJ2-1	CASSLRASGSYEQFF	TGTGCCAGCAGCTTACGGGCTAGCGGGAGCTATGAGCAGTTCTTC
few	TRBV18	-	TRBJ1-6	CASSPRSHYNSPLHF	TGTGCCAGCTCACCAAGGAGCCACTATAATTCACCCCTCCACTTT
-	TRBV15	-	TRBJ1-5	CATSKLNHRVGQPQHF	TGTGCCACCAGCAAATTGAATCACAGGGTCGGACAGCCCCAGCATTTT
-	TRBV7-2	-	TRBJ1-5	CASSSAGSNQPQHF	TGTGCCAGCAGCTCGGCGGGGAGCAATCAGCCCCAGCATTTT
few	TRBV6-5	-	TRBJ2-7	CASSYTWDSYEQYF	TGTGCCAGCAGTTACACCTGGGACTCCTACGAGCAGTACTTC
-	TRBV6-5	-	TRBJ2-6	CASSYSNQNVRALTF	TGTGCCAGCAGTTACTCGAATCAGAACGTCCGCGCCCTGACTTTC
-	TRBV6-1	-	TRBJ2-3	CASRPLWSTDTQYF	TGTGCCAGCAGACCTCTATGGAGTACAGATACGCAGTATTTT
-	TRBV4-3	-	TRBJ1-1	CASSQGAGEGRAFF	TGCGCCAGCAGCCAGGGCGCGGGGGAGGGTAGAGCTTTCTTT
few	TRBV18	TRBD1	TRBJ1-2	CASSPGTGGSYGYTF	TGTGCCAGCTCACCAGGGACAGGGGGCAGCTATGGCTACACCTTC
few	TRBV6-1	TRBD1	TRBJ2-5	CASSSHRGGETQYF	TGTGCCAGCAGTAGCCACAGGGGCGGCGAGACCCAGTACTTC
few	TRBV20-1	TRBD2	TRBJ2-5	CSARDSRLAGRQETQYF	TGCAGTGCTAGAGATTCCCGACTAGCGGGCAGACAAGAGACCCAGTACTTC
-	TRBV20-1	-	TRBJ2-1	CSASWREVNEQFF	TGCAGTGCTAGCTGGCGGGAAGTCAATGAGCAGTTCTTC